Listed below are T cell receptor beta chains from one sample, sequenced in a study of blood T cells in healthy people across ages. TCRdb re-analysed the 5' RACE reads in MiXCR, keeping a single row per CDR3 protein. The sample yields approximately 940,000 distinct CDR3 sequences, around 49% seen once. Sequencing input: blood. The receptors were gathered from a man aged 30 to 45 in good health. Each CDR3 is given without its conserved first and last residue. Fields, in order: V gene, CDR3 protein.

TRBV12-3/TRBV12-4 | ASSRGTSGGTNEQF
TRBV4-3 | ASSLTIGDQETQY
TRBV27 | ASRLVMGAGEQY
TRBV11-2 | ASSSGTTRNYGYT
TRBV12-3/TRBV12-4 | ASSSGAGNGETQY
TRBV4-1 | ASSSPREARAKNIQY
TRBV5-1 | ASSLDGQETQY
TRBV2 | ASSEGTAGAYEQY
TRBV9 | ASSVGNRDSREKLF
TRBV24-1 | ATSDSGTTGTEAF
TRBV2 | ASLVAGSRVLT
TRBV12-3/TRBV12-4 | ASSPATGARNTIY
TRBV4-1 | ASSQAGTGMLY
TRBV28 | ASSPGRRGEQF
TRBV6-2/TRBV6-3 | TSRAGSLETQY
TRBV7-9 | ASSTPGQGVPNNYGYT
TRBV6-5 | ASVSGGGNTIY
TRBV7-2 | ASSSPTSLSYEQY
TRBV6-1 | ATSADRFSSGANVLT
TRBV27 | ASSPSGGIDTQY
TRBV6-5 | ASSYRSDQGPYEQY
TRBV7-2 | ASSFRAMNTEAF
TRBV27 | ASGTGLYSNQPQH
TRBV20-1 | SALGPGAYEQY
TRBV4-2 | ASSPGTETNYGYT
TRBV20-1 | SVNLRSSSYNEQF
TRBV24-1 | ATSDPTGFDSGELF
TRBV20-1 | SAHIAGPYNEQF
TRBV27 | ASSPSGTVYEQY
TRBV13 | ASSLQGIIGPGYT
TRBV29-1 | SVRKEDYGYT
TRBV5-1 | ASSLGGGGRETQY
TRBV5-6 | ASSFGTEINQPQH
TRBV6-2/TRBV6-3 | ASENGGDTQY
TRBV29-1 | SVVLASYEQY
TRBV9 | ASSVGGLAGSNEQF
TRBV12-3/TRBV12-4 | ASSPGGQGAQPQH
TRBV15 | ATSRDKGQGFHEQY
TRBV6-2/TRBV6-3 | ASTEGNEQF
TRBV20-1 | SARAVGGGTTYEQY
TRBV28 | ASRDPAGGANVLT
TRBV12-3/TRBV12-4 | ASSSEREPGSHYGYT